This T cell receptor (beta chain) came from a study of blood T cell repertoires in COVID-19. Whole-study context: Both acute and convalescent COVID-19 samples were obtained from the United States, Italy and Spain.

In the original processing: Counts of nucleated cells, estimated from reference gene primer amplification, were obtained. Only in-frame clones appear in the TCRdb table, and some are missing; sequencing was by immunoSEQ multiplex PCR. V and J calls and clone size come straight from that table; D and trimming were deduced from the DNA. The top ten hold 4% to 5.5% of the sample, which has under 150,000 clones, just under 90% seen once. Trimming cost V 4 bases and J 2 bases; bases outside gene matches: 1. Germline V CDR1 and CDR2: SNHLY, FYNNEI. The CDR3 covers 13 residues. The sequencing sample was made of peripheral blood. This rearrangement joins TRBV2 to TRBJ1-2; 7 bases match TRBD1. This TCR was recovered from a woman aged 50 to 60 with acute or convalescent COVID-19. The CDR3 bases are TGTGCCAGCAGTGTGGGACAGAACTATGGCTACACCTTC. This translates into CASSVGQNYGYTF.